The 30 T cell receptor beta chains below come from one sample, sequenced in a study of response to subunit inactivated influenza vaccine. TCRdb fed the RT-PCR reads into MiXCR, producing one record per CDR3 protein. Counted here are roughly 150,000 distinct CDR3 sequences, approximately 11% occurring once; the ten biggest clones make up about an eighth. The starting material was non-naive T cells sorted from PBMCs, obtained about 40 days after vaccination. The receptor source for this set is a man aged 45-65 years who received an inactivated influenza vaccine.

The chain carries TRBV7-2 and TRBJ1-2; possible D gene TRBD1, 6 bases. With 10 bases removed from V and 8 bases from J, the gap between germline ends came to 20 bases. Germline CDR1 and CDR2: SGHTA and FQGNSA. The CDR3 has 13 amino acids. The CDR3 DNA reads TGTGCCAACACCCCACAGGGCGTCGGGGGCTACACCTTC. Translation gives CANTPQGVGGYTF.

This clonotype was recorded a few times. The chain joins TRBV12-3 or TRBV12-4 to TRBJ2-7, with a possible D match to TRBD2 (5 bases). Trimming took 5 bases from V and 3 from J, leaving 11 bases between them. The CDR3 spans 13 residues. The CDR3: CASSRGRVYEQYF. The CDR3 coding sequence is TGTGCCAGCAGTCGGGGTAGAGTCTACGAGCAGTACTTC.

This clonotype was seen a few times. The chain links TRBV30 to TRBJ1-1; no reliable D call. Germline V CDR1 and CDR2: GTSNPN, SVGIG (reference sequence). Trimming left V 1 base short and J 5 bases short, with 11 bases between. The CDR3 has 13 residues. The CDR3 protein is CAWSDQVGTEAFF. CDR3 nucleotides: TGTGCCTGGAGTGACCAAGTCGGGACTGAAGCTTTCTTT.

This clonotype occurred a few times. This chain links TRBV7-9 with TRBJ1-2, with D perhaps TRBD1 (6 bases). Trimming took off 5 bases at V and 1 base at J, with 14 bases between the two ends. The CDR3 contains 15 residues. Germline CDR1 SEHNR, CDR2 FQNEAQ (reference sequence). The CDR3 DNA reads TGTGCCAGCAGCGGACCCGGGACATTTAACTATGGCTACACCTTC. It is translated as CASSGPGTFNYGYTF.

CDR3 amino acids: CASSYTLAGAYEQYF. The DNA of the CDR3 is TGTGCCAGCAGTTACACGCTAGCGGGAGCCTACGAGCAGTACTTC. The chain has TRBV6-2 or TRBV6-3 and TRBJ2-7; 10 nucleotides match TRBD2. CDR3 length: 15 residues. CDR1 is MNHEY, CDR2 SVGEGT, per germline. Losses at the gene ends were 2 bases for V and 2 bases for J; bases not matched to a gene: 3.

This clonotype was counted at least ten times. The chain couples TRBV12-3 or TRBV12-4 to TRBJ1-1, with 7 bases fitting TRBD1. Germline trimming cut 3 bases from V and 8 bases from J; bases unmatched to any gene: 6. The CDR3 is 13 amino acids. Here the CDR3 reads CASSLGGGGEAFF. The CDR3 DNA follows: TGTGCCAGCAGTTTGGGGGGAGGGGGCGAAGCTTTCTTT.

Many counts were recorded for this clonotype. V usage is TRBV27 and J usage is TRBJ1-4; tentatively, D is TRBD1 (5 bases). CDR3 length: 12 residues. Trimming cost V 4 bases and J 11 bases, with 11 bases left between them. The germline V gene encodes CDR1 MNHEY and CDR2 SMNVEV (reference sequence). The DNA of the CDR3 is TGTGCCAGCAGTTCCTTGGGGGGGAAACTGTTTTTT. Amino acids: CASSSLGGKLFF.

The chain employs TRBV5-1 and TRBJ1-4, with a possible D match to TRBD1 (5 bases). The CDR3 runs 15 residues. The germline V gene has CDR1 SGHRS and CDR2 YFSETQ. V was pared by 4 bases and J by 4 bases, with 14 bases between. The CDR3 DNA is TGCGCCAGCAGCAAGGAGGGGAACATTAATGAAAAACTGTTTTTT. Residues: CASSKEGNINEKLFF.

This clonotype occurred many times. The rearrangement links TRBV5-1 to TRBJ2-7, with D possibly being TRBD1 (6 bases). Germline V CDR1 and CDR2: SGHRS, YFSETQ. The CDR3 contains 14 residues. V was cut by 5 bases and J by 2 bases, with 14 bases left in between. As DNA, the CDR3 is TGCGCCAGCAGGAGAGAACAGGGCCCCTACGAGCAGTACTTC. Its translation: CASRREQGPYEQYF.

This clonotype was recorded many times. The V gene is TRBV29-1, the J gene TRBJ1-4; tentatively, D is TRBD1 (5 bases). The CDR3 consists of 16 residues. V lost 1 base and J 5 bases, leaving 17 bases between the germline ends. Per germline, CDR1 SQVTM and CDR2 ANQGSEA. This CDR3 reads CSVEARGGAANEKLFF. CDR3 coding DNA: TGCAGCGTTGAAGCGCGGGGCGGGGCCGCGAATGAAAAACTGTTTTTT.

This clonotype was seen at least ten times. The V and J genes are TRBV3-1 and TRBJ1-1; D not resolved. The CDR3 sequence is 15 residues long. V lost 1 base, J lost 4 bases, and 13 bases lay in between. Looked up from germline, CDR1 is LGHDT and CDR2 is YNNKEL (reference sequence). Written as DNA, the CDR3 is TGTGCCAGCAGCCAAGTAGCCATCCGGGGCACTGAAGCTTTCTTT. Translating gives CASSQVAIRGTEAFF. The variable domain in full, with the rest retrieved from reference TRBV3-1 and TRBJ1-1, is DTAVSQTPKYLVTQMGNDKSIKCEQNLGHDTMYWYKQDSKKFLKIMFSYNNKELIINETVPNRFSPKSPDKAHLNLHINSLELGDSAVYFCASSQVAIRGTEAFFGQGTRLTVV.

The chain is built from TRBV20-1 and TRBJ2-7, with D possibly being TRBD1 (6 bases). There are 15 residues in the CDR3. In germline, CDR1 is DFQATT, CDR2 SNEGSKA (reference sequence). Between the trimmed V and J ends, which lost 4 bases and 0 bases, there was a span of 16 bases. This CDR3 reads CSATRGGRSSYEQYF. The CDR3 coding sequence is TGCAGTGCTACAAGAGGGGGACGTAGCTCCTACGAGCAGTACTTC.

This clonotype was detected ten times or more. V usage is TRBV6-2 or TRBV6-3 and J usage is TRBJ2-7; D call uncertain. Trimming left V 2 bases short and J 1 base short, with 15 bases between. There are 16 residues in the CDR3. CDR1 and CDR2 (germline): MNHEY, SVGEGT. The CDR3 is CASSYKVRPISYEQYF. The CDR3 DNA follows: TGTGCCAGCAGTTACAAAGTCCGTCCTATTTCCTACGAGCAGTACTTC.

The chain is built from TRBV6-5 and TRBJ2-5, with D possibly TRBD1 on 5 matching bases. The CDR3 extends over 15 amino acids. Trimming pared 2 bases from V and 4 bases from J, leaving 14 bases between. CDR1 and CDR2 from the germline V gene are MNHEY and SVGAGI. CDR3 sequence reads: CASSYRGARGETQYF. The CDR3 region has the DNA TGTGCCAGCAGTTACCGTGGGGCTAGAGGAGAGACCCAGTACTTC.

This chain joins TRBV10-1 and TRBJ2-7, with TRBD2 matching 7 bases. V gave up 7 bases and J gave up 4 bases; unmatched junction bases: 4. CDR1 WNHNN and CDR2 SYGVQD come from the germline V gene (reference sequence). The length of the CDR3 is 12 residues. The CDR3 protein is CASTDGRYEQYF. For the CDR3, the DNA is TGCGCCAGCACTGACGGGAGGTACGAGCAGTACTTC.

Ten or more counts support this clonotype. This chain links TRBV29-1 with TRBJ2-3; 11 bases align to TRBD2. V was clipped by 1 base and J by 6 bases; unmatched bases: 0. This CDR3 region has 13 residues. Germline CDR1 SQVTM, CDR2 ANQGSEA. The CDR3 region has the DNA TGCAGCGTTGAAGGGACTAGCGGGGATACGCAGTATTTT. Amino acid sequence: CSVEGTSGDTQYF.

V gene TRBV6-2 or TRBV6-3 combines with J gene TRBJ2-6; D gene unclear. The CDR3 covers 17 residues. From germline, CDR1 is MNHEY and CDR2 SVGEGT. V lost 2 bases and J 2 bases, leaving 13 bases between the germline ends. The DNA for the CDR3 is TGTGCCAGCAGTTACGGGCTGGGGTATCCTGGGGCCAACGTCCTGACTTTC. Translating it yields CASSYGLGYPGANVLTF.

The chain has TRBV20-1 and TRBJ2-5, with 8 bases lining up with TRBD1. V gave up 6 bases and J gave up 5 bases; unmatched junction bases: 5. The CDR3 is 12 amino acids. Germline CDR1 reads DFQATT; CDR2 reads SNEGSKA (reference sequence). CDR3 coding DNA: TGCAGTGCAACAGGGGGGAGGGAGACCCAGTACTTC. It yields the protein CSATGGRETQYF.

This clonotype showed up many times. This rearrangement joins TRBV20-1 to TRBJ1-1, with TRBD1 as a possible D gene (6 bases). This CDR3 region has 14 residues. CDR1 is DFQATT, CDR2 SNEGSKA, per germline (reference sequence). Trimming shortened V by 2 bases and J by 1 base, and 11 bases separated the two germline ends. Here the CDR3 reads CSARRGAQNTEAFF. The CDR3 nucleotides read TGCAGTGCTAGAAGGGGGGCCCAGAACACTGAAGCTTTCTTT.

This clonotype came up a few times. V and J are TRBV4-1 and TRBJ1-6, with a weak D call TRBD1 (5 bases). Germline CDR1 and CDR2: MGHRA and YSYEKL. The ends were cut back, 1 base at V and 8 bases at J, with 12 bases in the middle. The CDR3 is made up of 15 amino acids. The CDR3 is CASSQARGVDSPLHF. CDR3 DNA sequence: TGCGCCAGCAGCCAAGCCCGGGGGGTTGATTCACCCCTCCACTTT.

The V and J genes are TRBV13 and TRBJ1-5, with 10 bases lining up with TRBD1. This CDR3 has 17 residues. Germline CDR1 and CDR2: PRHDT and FYEKMQ (reference sequence). J gave up 4 bases and V 0 bases, and 6 bases lay outside the gene matches. CDR3 sequence (DNA): TGTGCCAGCAGCTTAGGCGTTGTGGGACAGGGGAATCAGCCCCAGCATTTT. Translation gives CASSLGVVGQGNQPQHF.

This clonotype has a handful of counts. The chain links TRBV28 to TRBJ2-5; D unclear. The V and J ends lost 6 bases and 5 bases respectively, with 13 bases between them. In germline, CDR1 is MDHEN, CDR2 SYDVKM. There are 13 residues in the CDR3. Written as DNA, the CDR3 is TGTGCCAGCAGCCTTTCGCACGGCGAGACCCAGTACTTC. Its translation is CASSLSHGETQYF.

This clonotype appeared a few times. The chain joins TRBV28 to TRBJ1-2; 7 nucleotides line up with TRBD1. This CDR3 is built from 16 residues. Unmatched junction bases numbered 9, after V lost 1 base and J lost 4 bases. Per the germline V gene, CDR1 is MDHEN and CDR2 is SYDVKM. CDR3 DNA sequence: TGTGCCAGCAGTTTATACGAAGTAACAGGGGTCTATGGCTACACCTTC. This encodes CASSLYEVTGVYGYTF.

In this sample, this clonotype turned up a few times. The J gene is TRBJ2-2, the V gene TRBV7-9; D possibly corresponds to TRBD2 (5 bases). The germline gives CDR1 SEHNR, CDR2 FQNEAQ (reference sequence). V gave up 10 bases and J gave up 7 bases, with 10 bases separating them. CDR3 length equals 11 residues. CDR3 bases: TGTGCCACGGATCGGGGCGGGGAGCTGTTTTTT. Amino acid sequence: CATDRGGELFF.

This clonotype was counted at least ten times. The chain employs TRBV12-3 or TRBV12-4 and TRBJ1-5; 12 bases agree with TRBD1. The CDR3 contains 14 residues. Trimming at V came to 7 bases and at J to 8 bases, leaving 6 bases not matched to a gene. The CDR3 sequence: CASTGTGGLEPQHF. CDR3 DNA sequence: TGTGCCAGCACCGGGACAGGGGGCCTGGAGCCCCAGCATTTT.

This clonotype was counted many times. V is TRBV4-2 and J is TRBJ2-2, with D unresolved. This CDR3 has 15 residues. Germline CDR1 reads LGHNA; CDR2 reads YNFKEQ. Trimming removed 5 bases at V and 2 bases at J, with 12 bases between. CDR3 nucleotides: TGTGCCAGCAGCAAAGCGACTTTCAACACCGGGGAGCTGTTTTTT. Amino acid sequence: CASSKATFNTGELFF.

The J gene is TRBJ2-7, the V gene TRBV20-1; tentatively, D is TRBD1 (5 bases). Germline V CDR1 and CDR2: DFQATT, SNEGSKA (reference sequence). V was clipped by 5 bases and J by 4 bases, with 21 bases between them. The CDR3 is made up of 15 amino acids. The CDR3 loop reads CSARQWGIGRYEQYF. Written as DNA, the CDR3 is TGCAGTGCTCGACAGTGGGGAATAGGACGGTACGAGCAGTACTTC.

This clonotype was counted ten times or more. The V call is TRBV25-1, the J call TRBJ2-7; TRBD2 aligns across 12 bases. Looked up from germline, CDR1 is MGHDK and CDR2 is SYGVNS. The ends lost 4 bases at V and 0 bases at J; junction bases unmatched: 4. This CDR3 contains 16 residues. The CDR3 protein is CASSGGTSGPSYEQYF. The CDR3 DNA follows: TGTGCCAGCAGTGGCGGGACTAGCGGGCCCTCCTACGAGCAGTACTTC.

J is TRBJ1-2 and V is TRBV5-6, with D maybe TRBD1 (6 bases). CDR1 and CDR2 from the germline V gene are SGHDT and YYEEEE. Trimming shortened V by 0 bases and J by 6 bases, and 9 bases separated the two germline ends. CDR3 size: 13 residues. DNA of the CDR3: TGTGCCAGCAGCTTGGCACAGGGACATGGCTACACCTTC. This translates into CASSLAQGHGYTF.

This clonotype has just a few counts. V usage is TRBV7-2 and J usage is TRBJ1-5, with TRBD1 identical over 7 bases. V was clipped by 1 base and J by 4 bases; unmatched bases: 4. The CDR3 extends over 15 amino acids. The germline V gene has CDR1 SGHTA and CDR2 FQGNSA. The CDR3 bases are TGTGCCAGCAGCTTAGAGGGACAGCGTAATCAGCCCCAGCATTTT. As protein: CASSLEGQRNQPQHF.